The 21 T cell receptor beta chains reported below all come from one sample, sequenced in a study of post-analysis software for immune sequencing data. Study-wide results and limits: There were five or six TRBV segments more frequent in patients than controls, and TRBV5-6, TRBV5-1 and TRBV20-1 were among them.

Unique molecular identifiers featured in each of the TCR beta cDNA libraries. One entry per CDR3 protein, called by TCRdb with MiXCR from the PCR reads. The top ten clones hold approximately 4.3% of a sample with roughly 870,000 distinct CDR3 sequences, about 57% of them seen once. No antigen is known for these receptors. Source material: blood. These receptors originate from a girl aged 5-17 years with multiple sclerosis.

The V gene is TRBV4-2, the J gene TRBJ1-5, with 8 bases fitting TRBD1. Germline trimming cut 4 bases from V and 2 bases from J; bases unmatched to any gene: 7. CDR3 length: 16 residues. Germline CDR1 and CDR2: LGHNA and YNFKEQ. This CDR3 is CASSPGQGGGNQPQHF. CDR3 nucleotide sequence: TGTGCCAGCAGCCCAGGACAGGGAGGTGGCAATCAGCCCCAGCATTTT.

The CDR3 loop is CASSPGQGWPDTQYF. DNA of the CDR3: TGTGCCAGCTCACCAGGACAGGGTTGGCCAGATACGCAGTATTTT. The genes are TRBV18 and TRBJ2-3; the match to TRBD1 covers 8 bases. J lost 4 bases, V lost 2 bases, and 5 bases had no gene match. Germline CDR1 and CDR2: KGHSH and LQKENI. The CDR3 is 15 amino acids.

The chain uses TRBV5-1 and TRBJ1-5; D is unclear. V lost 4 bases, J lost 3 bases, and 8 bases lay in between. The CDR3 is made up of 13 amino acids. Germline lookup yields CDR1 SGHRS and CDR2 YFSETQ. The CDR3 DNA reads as TGCGCCAGCAGCGTGGAAGCCAATCAGCCCCAGCATTTT. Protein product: CASSVEANQPQHF.

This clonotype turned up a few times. DNA for the CDR3: TGCAGTGCGCCTCTAGCGGGAGGTAATAATGAGCAGTTCTTC. Translating gives CSAPLAGGNNEQFF. The rearrangement joins TRBV20-1 to TRBJ2-1, with 11 bases lining up with TRBD2. CDR3 length equals 14 residues. Trimming removed 6 bases from V and 7 bases from J; junction bases left unmatched: 8. CDR1 DFQATT and CDR2 SNEGSKA come from the germline V gene (reference sequence).

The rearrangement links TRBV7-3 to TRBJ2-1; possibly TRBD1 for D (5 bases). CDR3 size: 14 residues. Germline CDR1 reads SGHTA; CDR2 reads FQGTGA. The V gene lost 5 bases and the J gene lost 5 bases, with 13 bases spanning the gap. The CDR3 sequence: CASSPTGANNEQFF. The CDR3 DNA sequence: TGTGCCAGCAGCCCAACAGGCGCTAACAATGAGCAGTTCTTC.

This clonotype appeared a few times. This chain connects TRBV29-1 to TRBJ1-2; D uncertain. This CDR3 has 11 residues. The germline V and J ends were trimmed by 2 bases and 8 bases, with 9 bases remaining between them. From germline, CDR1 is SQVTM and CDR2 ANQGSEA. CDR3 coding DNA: TGCAGCGTTGAACTGGGAGGCGGCTACACCTTC. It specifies CSVELGGGYTF.

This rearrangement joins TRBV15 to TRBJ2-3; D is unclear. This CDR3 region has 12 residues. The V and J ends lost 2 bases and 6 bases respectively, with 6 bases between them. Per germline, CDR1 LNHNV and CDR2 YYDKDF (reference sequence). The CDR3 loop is CATSRTTDTQYF. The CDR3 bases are TGTGCCACCAGCAGAACTACGGATACGCAGTATTTT.

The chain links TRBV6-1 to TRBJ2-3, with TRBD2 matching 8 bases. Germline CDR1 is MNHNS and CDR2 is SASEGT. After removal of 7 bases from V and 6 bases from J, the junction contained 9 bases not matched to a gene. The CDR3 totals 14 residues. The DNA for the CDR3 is TGTGCCAGCATCCTTCGGGGGGGTGAGGATACGCAGTATTTT. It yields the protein CASILRGGEDTQYF.

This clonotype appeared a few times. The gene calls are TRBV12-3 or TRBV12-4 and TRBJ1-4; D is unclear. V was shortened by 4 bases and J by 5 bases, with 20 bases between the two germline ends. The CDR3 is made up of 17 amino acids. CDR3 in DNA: TGTGCCAGCAGTTCCCGGCCGTGGACGGACCCGAATGAAAAACTGTTTTTT. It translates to CASSSRPWTDPNEKLFF.

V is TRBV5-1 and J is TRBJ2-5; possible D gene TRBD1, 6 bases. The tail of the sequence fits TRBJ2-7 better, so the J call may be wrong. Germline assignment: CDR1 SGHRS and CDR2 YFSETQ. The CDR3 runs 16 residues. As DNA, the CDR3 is TGCGCCAGCAGCCTGGTGTGGGGACAAGTCGCAGGCGAGCAGTACTTC. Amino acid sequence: CASSLVWGQVAGEQYF.

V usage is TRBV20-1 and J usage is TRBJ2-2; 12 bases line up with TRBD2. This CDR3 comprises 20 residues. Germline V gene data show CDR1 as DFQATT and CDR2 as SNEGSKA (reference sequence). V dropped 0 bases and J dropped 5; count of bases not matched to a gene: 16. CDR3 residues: CSARDLGWTSGTPETGELFF. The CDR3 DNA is TGCAGTGCTAGAGATCTCGGGTGGACTAGCGGGACGCCGGAGACCGGGGAGCTGTTTTTT.

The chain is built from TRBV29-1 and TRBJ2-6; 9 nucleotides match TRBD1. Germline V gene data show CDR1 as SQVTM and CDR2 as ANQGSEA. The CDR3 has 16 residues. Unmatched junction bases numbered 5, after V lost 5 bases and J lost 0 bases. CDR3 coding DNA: TGCAGCGTTCGGCCGGGACAGGGCTCTGGGGCCAACGTCCTGACTTTC. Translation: CSVRPGQGSGANVLTF. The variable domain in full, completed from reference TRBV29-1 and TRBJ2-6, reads SAVISQKPSRDICQRGTSLTIQCQVDSQVTMMFWYRQQPGQSLTLIATANQGSEATYESGFVIDKFPISRPNLTFSTLTVSNMSPEDSSIYLCSVRPGQGSGANVLTFGAGSRLTVL.

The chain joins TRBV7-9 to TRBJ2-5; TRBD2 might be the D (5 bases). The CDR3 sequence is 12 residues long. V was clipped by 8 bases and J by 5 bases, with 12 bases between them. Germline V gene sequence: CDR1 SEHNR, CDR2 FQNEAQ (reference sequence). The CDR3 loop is CASRRGPETQYF. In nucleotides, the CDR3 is TGTGCCAGCCGCCGGGGTCCTGAGACCCAGTACTTC.

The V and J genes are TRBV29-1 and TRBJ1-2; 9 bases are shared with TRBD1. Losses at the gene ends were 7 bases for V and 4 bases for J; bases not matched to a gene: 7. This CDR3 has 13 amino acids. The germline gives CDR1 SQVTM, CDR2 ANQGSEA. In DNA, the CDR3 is TGCAGCGCGGGGACAGGGAGCGGCTATGGCTACACCTTC. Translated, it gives CSAGTGSGYGYTF.

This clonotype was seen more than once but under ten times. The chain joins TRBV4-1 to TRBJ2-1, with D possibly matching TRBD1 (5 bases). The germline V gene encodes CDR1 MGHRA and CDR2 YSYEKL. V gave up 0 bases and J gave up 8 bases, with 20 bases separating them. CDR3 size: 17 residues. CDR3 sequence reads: CASSQERSLGIRDEQFF. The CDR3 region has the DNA TGCGCCAGCAGCCAAGAGAGATCGTTAGGGATCAGGGATGAGCAGTTCTTC.

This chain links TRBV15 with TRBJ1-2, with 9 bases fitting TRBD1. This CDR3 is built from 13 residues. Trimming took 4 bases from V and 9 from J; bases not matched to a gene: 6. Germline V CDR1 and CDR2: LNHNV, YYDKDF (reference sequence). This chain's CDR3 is CATSNGQGPSYTF. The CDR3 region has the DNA TGTGCCACCAGCAATGGACAGGGGCCGAGCTACACCTTC.

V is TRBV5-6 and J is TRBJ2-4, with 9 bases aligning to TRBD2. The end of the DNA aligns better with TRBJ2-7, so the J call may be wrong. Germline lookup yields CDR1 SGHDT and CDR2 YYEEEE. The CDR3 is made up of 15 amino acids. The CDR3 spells CASSFPRTSAYEQYF. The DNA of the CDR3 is TGTGCCAGCAGCTTCCCTAGGACTAGCGCGTACGAGCAGTACTTC.

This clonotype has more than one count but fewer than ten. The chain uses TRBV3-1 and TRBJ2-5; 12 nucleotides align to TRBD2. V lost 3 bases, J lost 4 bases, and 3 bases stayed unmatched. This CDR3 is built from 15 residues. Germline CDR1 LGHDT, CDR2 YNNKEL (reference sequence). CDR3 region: CASSQRLAGAETQYF. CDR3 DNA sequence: TGTGCCAGCAGCCAGCGACTAGCGGGGGCAGAGACCCAGTACTTC.

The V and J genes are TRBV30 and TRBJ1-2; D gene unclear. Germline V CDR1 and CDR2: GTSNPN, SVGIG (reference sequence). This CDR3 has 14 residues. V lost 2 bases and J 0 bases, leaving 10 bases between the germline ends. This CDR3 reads CAWSYVPANYGYTF. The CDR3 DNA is TGTGCCTGGAGTTATGTGCCGGCTAACTATGGCTACACCTTC. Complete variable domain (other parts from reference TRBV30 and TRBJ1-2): SQTIHQWPATLVQPVGSPLSLECTVEGTSNPNLYWYRQAAGRGLQLLFYSVGIGQISSEVPQNLSASRPQDRQFILSSKKLLLSDSGFYLCAWSYVPANYGYTFGSGTRLTVV.

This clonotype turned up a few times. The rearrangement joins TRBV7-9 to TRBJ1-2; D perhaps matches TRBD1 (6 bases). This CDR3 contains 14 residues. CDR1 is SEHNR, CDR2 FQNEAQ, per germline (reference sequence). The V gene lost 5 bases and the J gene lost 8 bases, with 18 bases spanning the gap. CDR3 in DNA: TGTGCCAGCAGCCCTAAATCAACAGGGCGCGGCTACACCTTC. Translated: CASSPKSTGRGYTF.

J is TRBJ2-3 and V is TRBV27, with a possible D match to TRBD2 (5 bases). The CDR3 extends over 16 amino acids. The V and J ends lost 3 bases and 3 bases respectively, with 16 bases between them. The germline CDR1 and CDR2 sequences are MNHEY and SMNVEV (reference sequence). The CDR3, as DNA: TGTGCCAGCAGTTTTTCCGGGGTCCTGTCGACAGATACGCAGTATTTT. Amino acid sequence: CASSFSGVLSTDTQYF.